The sequence of this TCR beta chain was determined in a study of regulatory T cells in long-lasting Graves disease. Study-wide background: Newly diagnosed Graves' patients had taken antithyroid drugs under 3 months.

Arm-PCR of CDR3 regions and iRepertoire HTBI primers were the basis on which TCR beta libraries were built. Per the authors' pipeline: Samples revealed around 56 TRBV and roughly 15 TRBJ segments. TCRdb itself ran the multiplex PCR reads through MiXCR, one entry per CDR3 protein. These V and J calls derive from TCRdb rather than the authors' analysis. The repertoire holds under 300,000 distinct CDR3 sequences, with 20% as singletons. The CDR3 runs 14 residues. In germline, CDR1 is SQVTM, CDR2 ANQGSEA. Deletions cut 1 base from V and 4 bases from J, with 13 bases between. This clonotype was counted at least ten times. Time point indicated: newly diagnosed GD, antithyroid drugs for less than 3 months. With RNA extracted from PBMCs as input, the TCR library was made.

Sequences were derived from peripheral blood mononuclear cells (PBMCs), sampled at new diagnosis, from a patient treated with antithyroid drugs. The chain carries TRBV29-1 and TRBJ2-5; D perhaps matches TRBD2 (6 bases). The sequence derives from a female donor with Graves disease. This CDR3 is CSVEGGAVRETQYF. For the CDR3, the DNA is TGCAGCGTTGAAGGCGGGGCGGTGAGAGAGACCCAGTACTTC.